This T cell receptor beta chain was documented in a study of blood T cell repertoires in COVID-19. Here immunoSEQ multiplex PCR was the method, and the copy in TCRdb shows in-frame clones only, minus some. Here the sample spans 240,000 or so clones, 75% to 90% being singletons. This CDR3 spans 16 amino acids. Looked up from germline, CDR1 is SGHRS and CDR2 is YFSETQ. V gave up 0 bases and J gave up 0 bases; unmatched junction bases: 2. This clonotype originated in a woman aged 60-70 years with active or convalescent COVID-19. The specimen sequenced was peripheral blood. This chain connects TRBV5-1 to TRBJ2-3; 9 bases match TRBD2. DNA of the CDR3: TGCGCCAGCAGCTTGGGACTAGCGGAAAGCACAGATACGCAGTATTTT. It translates to CASSLGLAESTDTQYF.